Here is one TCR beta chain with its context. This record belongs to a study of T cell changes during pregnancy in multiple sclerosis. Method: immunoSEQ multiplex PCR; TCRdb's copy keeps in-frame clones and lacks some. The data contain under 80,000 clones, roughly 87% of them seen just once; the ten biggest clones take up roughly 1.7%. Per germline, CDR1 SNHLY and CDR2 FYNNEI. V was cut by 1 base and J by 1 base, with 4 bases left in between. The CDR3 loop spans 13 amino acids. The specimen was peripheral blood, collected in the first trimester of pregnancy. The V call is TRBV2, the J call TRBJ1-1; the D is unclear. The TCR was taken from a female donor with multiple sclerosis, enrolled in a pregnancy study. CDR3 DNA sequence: TGTGCCAGCAGTGAAGACAGGAACACTGAAGCTTTCTTT. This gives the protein CASSEDRNTEAFF.